This T cell receptor (beta chain) was profiled in a study of beta chain features in type 1 diabetes. Study results and caveats: The study notes PCR might favor shorter templates equally in patients and controls.

Sequenced material consisted of expressed TCRB transcripts (all of the isolated RNA was reverse transcribed). Generated by immunoSEQ multiplex PCR, the TCRdb table keeps only in-frame clones and is missing some. Here the sample spans hundreds of thousands of clones, roughly 15% being singletons. Notes on this clone: Its antigen is unknown.

Germline CDR1 MDHEN, CDR2 SYDVKM. The V segment lost 6 bases and the J segment 5 bases; nucleotides outside the gene matches: 13. This CDR3 is built from 16 residues. Sequencing was done on a sample of naive CD4+ T cells from blood. This clonotype was sampled from a young man in good health. The chain joins TRBV28 to TRBJ2-1, with 7 positions matching TRBD2. The CDR3 region has the DNA TGTGCCAGCAGCCGTCGGGGTAGCGGGTCTCACAATGAGCAGTTCTTC. It yields the protein CASSRRGSGSHNEQFF.